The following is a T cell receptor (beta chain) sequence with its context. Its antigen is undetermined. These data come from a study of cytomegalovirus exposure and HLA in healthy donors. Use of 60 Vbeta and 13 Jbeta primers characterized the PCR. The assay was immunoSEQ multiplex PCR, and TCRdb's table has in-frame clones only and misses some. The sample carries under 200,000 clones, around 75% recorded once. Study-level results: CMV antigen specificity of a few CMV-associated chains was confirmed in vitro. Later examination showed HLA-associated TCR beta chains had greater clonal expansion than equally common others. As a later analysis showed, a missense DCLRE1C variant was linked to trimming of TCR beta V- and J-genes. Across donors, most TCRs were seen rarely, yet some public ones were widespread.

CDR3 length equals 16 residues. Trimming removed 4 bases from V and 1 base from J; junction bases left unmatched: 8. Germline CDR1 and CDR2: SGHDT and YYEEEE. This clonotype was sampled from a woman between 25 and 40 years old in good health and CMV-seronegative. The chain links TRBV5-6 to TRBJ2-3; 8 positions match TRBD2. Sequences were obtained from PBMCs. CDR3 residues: CASSPGLAAGTDTQYF. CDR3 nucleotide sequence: TGTGCCAGCAGCCCTGGACTAGCAGCTGGCACAGATACGCAGTATTTT.